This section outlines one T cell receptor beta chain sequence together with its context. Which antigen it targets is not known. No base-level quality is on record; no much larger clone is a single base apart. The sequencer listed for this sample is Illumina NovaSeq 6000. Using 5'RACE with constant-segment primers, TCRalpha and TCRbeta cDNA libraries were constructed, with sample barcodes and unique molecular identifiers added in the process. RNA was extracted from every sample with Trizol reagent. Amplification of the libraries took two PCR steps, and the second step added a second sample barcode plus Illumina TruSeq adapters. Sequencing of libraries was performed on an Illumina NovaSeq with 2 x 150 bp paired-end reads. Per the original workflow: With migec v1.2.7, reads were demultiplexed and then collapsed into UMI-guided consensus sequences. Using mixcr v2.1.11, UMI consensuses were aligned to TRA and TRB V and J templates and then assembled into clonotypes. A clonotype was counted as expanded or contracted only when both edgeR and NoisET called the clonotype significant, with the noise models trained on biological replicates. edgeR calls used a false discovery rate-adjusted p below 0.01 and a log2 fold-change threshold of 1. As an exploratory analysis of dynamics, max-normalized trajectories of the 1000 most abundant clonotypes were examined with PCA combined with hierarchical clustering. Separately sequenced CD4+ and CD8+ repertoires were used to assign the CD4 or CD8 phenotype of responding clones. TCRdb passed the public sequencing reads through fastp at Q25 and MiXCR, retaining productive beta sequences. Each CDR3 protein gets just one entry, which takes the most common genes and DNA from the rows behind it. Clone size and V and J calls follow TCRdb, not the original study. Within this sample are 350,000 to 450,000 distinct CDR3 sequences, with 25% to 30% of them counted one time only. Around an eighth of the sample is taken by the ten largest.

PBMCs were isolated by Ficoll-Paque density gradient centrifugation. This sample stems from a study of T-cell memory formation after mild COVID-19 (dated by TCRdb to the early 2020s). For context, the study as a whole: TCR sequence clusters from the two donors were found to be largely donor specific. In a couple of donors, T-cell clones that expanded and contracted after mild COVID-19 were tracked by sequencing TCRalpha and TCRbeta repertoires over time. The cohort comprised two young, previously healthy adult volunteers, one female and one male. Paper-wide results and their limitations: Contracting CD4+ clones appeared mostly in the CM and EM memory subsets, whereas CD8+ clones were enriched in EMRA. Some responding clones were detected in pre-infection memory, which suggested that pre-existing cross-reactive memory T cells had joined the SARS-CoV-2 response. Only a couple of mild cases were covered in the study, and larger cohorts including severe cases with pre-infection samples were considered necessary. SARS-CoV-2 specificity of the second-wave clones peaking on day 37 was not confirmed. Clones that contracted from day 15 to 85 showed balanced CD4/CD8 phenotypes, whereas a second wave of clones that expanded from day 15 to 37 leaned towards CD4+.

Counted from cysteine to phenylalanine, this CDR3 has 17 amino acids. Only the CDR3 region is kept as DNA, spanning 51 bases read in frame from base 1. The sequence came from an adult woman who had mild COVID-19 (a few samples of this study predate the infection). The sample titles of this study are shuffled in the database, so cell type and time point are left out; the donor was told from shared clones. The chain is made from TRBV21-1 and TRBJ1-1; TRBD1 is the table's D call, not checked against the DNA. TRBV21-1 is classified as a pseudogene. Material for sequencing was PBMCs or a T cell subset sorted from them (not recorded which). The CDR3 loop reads CASSKAPPTARNTEAFF. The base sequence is TGTGCCAGCAGCAAAGCCCCCCCGACGGCACGGAACACTGAAGCTTTCTTT.